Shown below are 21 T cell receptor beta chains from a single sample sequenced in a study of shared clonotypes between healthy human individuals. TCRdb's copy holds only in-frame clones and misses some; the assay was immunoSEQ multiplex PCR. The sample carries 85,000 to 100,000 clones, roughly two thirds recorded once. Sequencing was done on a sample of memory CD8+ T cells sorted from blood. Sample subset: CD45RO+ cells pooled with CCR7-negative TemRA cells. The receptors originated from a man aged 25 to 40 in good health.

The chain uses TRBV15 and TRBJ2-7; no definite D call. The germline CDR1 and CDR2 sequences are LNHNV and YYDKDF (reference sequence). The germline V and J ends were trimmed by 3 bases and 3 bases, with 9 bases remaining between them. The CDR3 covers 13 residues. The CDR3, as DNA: TGTGCCACCAGCAGCGCCTATGGCTACGAGCAGTACTTC. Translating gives CATSSAYGYEQYF.

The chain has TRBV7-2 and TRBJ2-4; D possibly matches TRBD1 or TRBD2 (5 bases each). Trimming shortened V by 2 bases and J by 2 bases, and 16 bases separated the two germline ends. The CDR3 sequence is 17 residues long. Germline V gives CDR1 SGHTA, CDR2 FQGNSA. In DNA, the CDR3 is TGTGCCAGCAGCTTAATTTCGGGGCGGGTCCCCAAAAACATTCAGTACTTC. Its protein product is CASSLISGRVPKNIQYF.

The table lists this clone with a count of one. This chain's CDR3 is CASSFGKPEAFF. The CDR3 bases are TGTGCCAGCAGCTTCGGGAAACCTGAAGCTTTCTTT. This chain links TRBV7-9 with TRBJ1-1; the D is unclear. This CDR3 contains 12 residues. Trimming pared 3 bases from V and 6 bases from J, leaving 8 bases between. Germline V gene sequence: CDR1 SEHNR, CDR2 FQNEAQ (reference sequence).

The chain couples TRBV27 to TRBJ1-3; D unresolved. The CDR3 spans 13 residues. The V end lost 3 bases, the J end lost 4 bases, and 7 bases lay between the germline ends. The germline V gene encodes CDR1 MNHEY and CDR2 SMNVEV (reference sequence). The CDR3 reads CASSFSAGNTIYF. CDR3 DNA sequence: TGTGCCAGCAGTTTTTCTGCCGGAAACACCATATATTTT.

The CDR3 coding sequence is TGTGCCAGCAGTCCCTACAAGAGCGTCCTTAAAGGCTACACCTTC. It specifies CASSPYKSVLKGYTF. The chain is built from TRBV6-6 and TRBJ1-2; the D is unclear. Germline CDR1 reads MNHNY; CDR2 reads SVGAGI (reference sequence). This CDR3 comprises 15 residues. Trimming took off 5 bases at V and 8 bases at J, with 21 bases between the two ends.

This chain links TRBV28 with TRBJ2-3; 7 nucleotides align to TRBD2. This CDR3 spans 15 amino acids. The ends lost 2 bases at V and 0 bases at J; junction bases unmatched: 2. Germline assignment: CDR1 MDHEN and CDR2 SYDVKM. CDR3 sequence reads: CASSLAGVSTDTQYF. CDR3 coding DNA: TGTGCCAGCAGTTTAGCGGGAGTTAGCACAGATACGCAGTATTTT.

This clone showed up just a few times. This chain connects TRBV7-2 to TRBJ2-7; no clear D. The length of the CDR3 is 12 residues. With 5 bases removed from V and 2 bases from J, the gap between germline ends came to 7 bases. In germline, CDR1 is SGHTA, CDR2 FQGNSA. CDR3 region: CASSISAYEQYF. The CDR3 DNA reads TGTGCCAGCAGCATAAGTGCCTACGAGCAGTACTTC. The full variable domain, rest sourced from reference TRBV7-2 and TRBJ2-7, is GAGVSQSPSNKVTEKGKDVELRCDPISGHTALYWYRQSLGQGLEFLIYFQGNSAPDKSGLPSDRFSAERTGGSVSTLTIQRTQQEDSAVYLCASSISAYEQYFGPGTRLTVT.

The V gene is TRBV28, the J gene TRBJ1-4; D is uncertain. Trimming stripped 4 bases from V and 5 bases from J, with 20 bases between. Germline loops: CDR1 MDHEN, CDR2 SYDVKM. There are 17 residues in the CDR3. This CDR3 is CASSSRSIRTPNEKLFF. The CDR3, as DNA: TGTGCCAGCAGTTCCCGATCGATCCGGACCCCAAATGAAAAACTGTTTTTT.

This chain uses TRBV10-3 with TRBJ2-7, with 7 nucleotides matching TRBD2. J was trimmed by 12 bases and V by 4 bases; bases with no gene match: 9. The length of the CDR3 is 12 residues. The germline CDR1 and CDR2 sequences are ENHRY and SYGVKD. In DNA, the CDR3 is TGTGCCATCAGTGGCACCGGGGGGTTTTCGTACTTC. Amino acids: CAISGTGGFSYF.

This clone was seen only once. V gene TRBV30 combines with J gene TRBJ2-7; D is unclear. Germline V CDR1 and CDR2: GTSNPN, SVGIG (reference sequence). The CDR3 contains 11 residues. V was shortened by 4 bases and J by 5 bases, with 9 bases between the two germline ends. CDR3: CAWNWQHEQYF. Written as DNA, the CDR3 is TGTGCCTGGAATTGGCAACACGAGCAGTACTTC.

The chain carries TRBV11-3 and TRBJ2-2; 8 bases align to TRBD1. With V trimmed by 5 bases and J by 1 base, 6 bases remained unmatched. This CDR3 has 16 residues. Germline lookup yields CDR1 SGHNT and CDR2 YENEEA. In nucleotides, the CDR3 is TGTGCCAGCAGCCCTCAGGGGGCGCAGAACACCGGGGAGCTGTTTTTT. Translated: CASSPQGAQNTGELFF.

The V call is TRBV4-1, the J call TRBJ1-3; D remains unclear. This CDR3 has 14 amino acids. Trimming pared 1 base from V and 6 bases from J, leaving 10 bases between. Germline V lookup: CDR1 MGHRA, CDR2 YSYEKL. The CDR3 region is CASSQGESPNTIYF. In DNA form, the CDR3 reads TGCGCCAGCAGCCAAGGGGAGTCTCCAAACACCATATATTTT.

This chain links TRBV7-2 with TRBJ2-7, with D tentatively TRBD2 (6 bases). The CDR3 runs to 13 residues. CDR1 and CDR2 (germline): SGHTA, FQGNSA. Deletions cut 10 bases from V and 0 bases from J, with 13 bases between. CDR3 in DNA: TGTGCCACCGAGCGGGTAAACTCCTACGAGCAGTACTTC. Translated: CATERVNSYEQYF.

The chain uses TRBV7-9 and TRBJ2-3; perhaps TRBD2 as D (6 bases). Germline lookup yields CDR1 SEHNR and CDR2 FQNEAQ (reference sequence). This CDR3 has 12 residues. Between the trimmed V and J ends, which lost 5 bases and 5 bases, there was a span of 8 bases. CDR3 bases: TGTGCCAGCAGCGCGGGATTAGATACGCAGTATTTT. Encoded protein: CASSAGLDTQYF.

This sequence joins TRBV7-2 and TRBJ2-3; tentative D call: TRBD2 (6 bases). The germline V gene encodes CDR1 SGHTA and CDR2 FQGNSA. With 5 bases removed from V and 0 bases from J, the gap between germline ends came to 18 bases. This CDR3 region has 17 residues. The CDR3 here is CASSPGSRGTSTDTQYF. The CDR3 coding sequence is TGTGCCAGCAGCCCCGGATCGCGCGGGACTAGCACAGATACGCAGTATTTT.

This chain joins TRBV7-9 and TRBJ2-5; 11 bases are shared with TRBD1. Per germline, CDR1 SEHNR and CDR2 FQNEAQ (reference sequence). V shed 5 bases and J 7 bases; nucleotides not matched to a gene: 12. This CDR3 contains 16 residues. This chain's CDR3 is CASSGALGQGEVTQYF. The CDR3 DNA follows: TGTGCCAGCAGCGGAGCCCTGGGACAGGGGGAGGTGACCCAGTACTTC.

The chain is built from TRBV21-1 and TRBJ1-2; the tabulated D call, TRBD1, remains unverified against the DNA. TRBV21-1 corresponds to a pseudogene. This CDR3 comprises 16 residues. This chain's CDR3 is CASSKDATRTVYGYTF. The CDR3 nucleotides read TGTGCCAGCAGCAAAGATGCTACTCGGACAGTCTATGGCTACACCTTC.

The CDR3 sequence is CASSLTLAGAYEQYF. In DNA form, the CDR3 reads TGCGCCAGCAGCCTTACGCTAGCGGGGGCCTACGAGCAGTACTTC. This chain joins TRBV4-1 and TRBJ2-7; TRBD2 aligns across 10 bases. Per germline, CDR1 MGHRA and CDR2 YSYEKL. V shed 4 bases and J 2 bases; nucleotides not matched to a gene: 5. This CDR3 comprises 15 residues.

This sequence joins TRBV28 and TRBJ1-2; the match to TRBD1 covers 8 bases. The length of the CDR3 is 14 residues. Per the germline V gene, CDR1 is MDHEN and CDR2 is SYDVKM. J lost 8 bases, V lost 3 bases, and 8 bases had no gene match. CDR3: CASSFPGQGRGYTF. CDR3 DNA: TGTGCCAGCAGTTTCCCTGGACAGGGAAGAGGCTACACCTTC.

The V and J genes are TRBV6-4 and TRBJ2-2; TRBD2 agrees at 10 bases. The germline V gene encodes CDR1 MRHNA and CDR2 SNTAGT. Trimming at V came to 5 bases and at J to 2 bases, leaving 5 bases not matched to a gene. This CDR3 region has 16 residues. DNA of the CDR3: TGTGCCAGCAGTCGCCTAGCGGGAGATAACACCGGGGAGCTGTTTTTT. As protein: CASSRLAGDNTGELFF.

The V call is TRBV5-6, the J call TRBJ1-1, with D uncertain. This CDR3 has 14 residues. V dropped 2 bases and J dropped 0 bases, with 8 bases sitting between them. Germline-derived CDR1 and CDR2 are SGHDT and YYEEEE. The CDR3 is CASSLGVMNTEAFF. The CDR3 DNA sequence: TGTGCCAGCAGCTTAGGCGTCATGAACACTGAAGCTTTCTTT.